One sample yielded the 3 T cell receptor beta chains listed below, sequenced in a study of human T cells and chemical hapten exposure. Time point of the sample: patch test 3, about 24 weeks after DPC sensitization. Stated treatment: therapeutic diphenylcyclopropenone sensitization with weekly scalp DPC. TCRdb fed the RACE reads into MiXCR, producing one record per CDR3 protein. There are approximately 110,000 distinct CDR3 sequences in the sample; 34% occur only once, and 2.5% to 3% lies in the top ten. Specimen: whole blood, collected in connection with sensitization to the hapten diphenylcyclopropenone (DPC). The receptors shown here come from a man in his forties with alopecia areata. Some clones in this sample may be carry-over from other donors' samples.

The V and J genes are TRBV7-2 and TRBJ2-7, with D possibly TRBD2 on 5 matching bases. Germline V gene lookup returns CDR1 SGHTA and CDR2 FQGNSA. Trimming pared 9 bases from V and 1 base from J, leaving 13 bases between. The CDR3 has 13 amino acids. The CDR3 DNA sequence: TGTGCCAGATCCCCAACTAGATCCTACGAGCAGTACGTC. It is translated as CARSPTRSYEQYV.

The rearrangement links TRBV6-5 to TRBJ2-3, with unresolved D. The CDR3 consists of 11 residues. CDR1 MNHEY and CDR2 SVGAGI come from the germline V gene. V shed 2 bases and J shed 5 bases, with 2 bases lying between them. In nucleotides, the CDR3 is TGTGCCAGCAGTTACATAGATACGCAGTATTTT. This encodes CASSYIDTQYF.

The table lists this clonotype with a few counts. The chain combines TRBV14 with TRBJ1-2, with 7 nucleotides matching TRBD1. J was trimmed by 8 bases and V by 0 bases; bases with no gene match: 12. Per the germline V gene, CDR1 is SGHDN and CDR2 is FVKESK. This CDR3 is 16 amino acids long. As DNA, the CDR3 is TGTGCCAGCAGCCAAGATCGATGGACAGGCATGTACGGCTACACCTTC. Encoded protein: CASSQDRWTGMYGYTF.